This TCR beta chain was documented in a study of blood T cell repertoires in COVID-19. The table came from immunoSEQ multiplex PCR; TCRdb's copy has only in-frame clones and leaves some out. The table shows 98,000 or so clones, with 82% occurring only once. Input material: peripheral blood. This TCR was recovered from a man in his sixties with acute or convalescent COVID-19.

Here the CDR3 DNA reads TGTGCCAGCTCCCCCCGGGACAGGGATCATGAAAAACTGTTTTTT. Amino acid sequence: CASSPRDRDHEKLFF. The chain uses TRBV18 and TRBJ1-4; 9 nucleotides match TRBD1. V dropped 6 bases and J dropped 6; count of bases not matched to a gene: 8. The CDR3 is 15 amino acids. CDR1 and CDR2 from the germline V gene are KGHSH and LQKENI.